The 5 T cell receptor beta chains below all came from one sample that was sequenced in a study of T cells in Graves' hyperthyroidism and ophthalmopathy. Amplified TCR beta CDR3 regions derived from RNA transcripts. Carried out on the TCR CDR3, a first-round RT-PCR used the HTBI primer set. MiXCR, applied by TCRdb to the multiplex PCR reads, yields one record per CDR3 protein. The sample has about 530,000 distinct CDR3 sequences; roughly a sixth are singletons. Sequencing used blood. These receptors all stem from a woman under 30 with Graves' ophthalmopathy.

The CDR3 DNA sequence: TGCGCCAGCAGCCAAGATTTCGTAGGACTAGCGGGAAGCTCCTACGAGCAGTACTTC. It codes for CASSQDFVGLAGSSYEQYF. V gene TRBV4-1 combines with J gene TRBJ2-7, with 12 nucleotides matching TRBD2. The V segment lost 0 bases and the J segment 0 bases; nucleotides outside the gene matches: 9. The CDR3 has 19 amino acids. CDR1 MGHRA and CDR2 YSYEKL come from the germline V gene.

Of note for this clonotype: The CDR3 does not end in the conserved phenylalanine or tryptophan, so this is likely a read error. This sequence joins TRBV27 and TRBJ2-7, with D unresolved. From germline, CDR1 is MNHEY and CDR2 SMNVEV (reference sequence). Between the trimmed V and J ends, which lost 4 bases and 2 bases, there was a span of 12 bases. This CDR3 region has 14 residues. The DNA for the CDR3 is TGTGCCAGCAGTTCGACTGCGATACCCTACGAGCAGTACCTC. Amino acid sequence: CASSSTAIPYEQYL.

The table lists this clonotype with many counts. The chain links TRBV7-8 to TRBJ2-1; D might be TRBD2 (6 bases). Looked up from germline, CDR1 is SGHVS and CDR2 is FQNEAQ. The V gene lost 5 bases and the J gene lost 6 bases, with 17 bases spanning the gap. This CDR3 has 15 amino acids. CDR3 nucleotide sequence: TGTGCCAGCAGCCCGGAGGGCCCTCCCCCCAATGAGCAGTTCTTC. Translating gives CASSPEGPPPNEQFF.

This clonotype was picked up many times. The chain recombines TRBV30 with TRBJ2-7; the D gene is possibly TRBD2 (5 bases). Looked up from germline, CDR1 is GTSNPN and CDR2 is SVGIG (reference sequence). The ends were cut back, 2 bases at V and 4 bases at J, with 12 bases in the middle. This CDR3 spans 13 amino acids. Here the CDR3 reads CAWSPWGVYEQYF. CDR3 sequence (DNA): TGTGCCTGGAGTCCCTGGGGAGTTTACGAGCAGTACTTC.

This clonotype showed up many times. The rearrangement links TRBV5-1 to TRBJ2-1, with 7 bases identical to TRBD1. Germline values: CDR1 SGHRS, CDR2 YFSETQ. V shed 4 bases, J shed 7 bases, and the junction held 8 bases outside the gene matches. The CDR3 is made up of 14 amino acids. The CDR3 bases are TGCGCCAGCAGCACCGGACAGGTGAAGAATGAGCAGTTCTTC. Translated, it gives CASSTGQVKNEQFF.